This TCR beta chain was retrieved from a study of radiotherapy plus CTLA-4 blockade in lung cancer. CDR3 length: 16 amino acids. The J segment lost 7 bases and the V segment lost 2 bases, leaving 9 bases of the junction unmatched. Germline CDR1 is LGHNA and CDR2 is YSLEER. Regarding the study as a whole: Early shifts in blood T cell clones, with interferon-beta, reportedly predicted response best.

This clone has only one observation. Its antigen is unknown. Libraries were prepared by immunoSEQ multiplex PCR; TCRdb keeps only in-frame clonotypes and omits some of them. The sample has about 51,000 clones; roughly 83% are singletons. The source is a human donor with non-small cell lung cancer who had a complete response to radiotherapy plus ipilimumab. The chain has TRBV4-3 and TRBJ2-7; 12 bases agree with TRBD2. Sample: peripheral blood, taken from a patient treated with radiotherapy plus ipilimumab. CDR3 DNA: TGCGCCAGCAGCCAACAAGGACGAGGACTAGCGGGAGAGCAGTACTTC. Its protein is CASSQQGRGLAGEQYF.